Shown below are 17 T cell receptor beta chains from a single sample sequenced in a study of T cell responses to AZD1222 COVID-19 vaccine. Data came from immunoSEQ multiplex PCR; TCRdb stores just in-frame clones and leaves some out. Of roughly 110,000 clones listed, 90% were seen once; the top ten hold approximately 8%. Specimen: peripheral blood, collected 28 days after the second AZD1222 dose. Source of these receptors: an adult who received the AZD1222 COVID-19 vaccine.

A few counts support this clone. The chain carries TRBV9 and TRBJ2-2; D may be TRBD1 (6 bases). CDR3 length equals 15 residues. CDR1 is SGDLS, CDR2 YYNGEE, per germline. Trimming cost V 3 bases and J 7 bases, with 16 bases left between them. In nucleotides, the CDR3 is TGTGCCAGCAGCGGATCACAGGGTCGGGTCGGGGAGCTGTTTTTT. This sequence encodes CASSGSQGRVGELFF. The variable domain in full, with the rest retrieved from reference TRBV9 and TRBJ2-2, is DSGVTQTPKHLITATGQRVTLRCSPRSGDLSVYWYQQSLDQGLQFLIQYYNGEERAKGNILERFSAQQFPDLHSELNLSSLELGDSALYFCASSGSQGRVGELFFGEGSRLTVL.

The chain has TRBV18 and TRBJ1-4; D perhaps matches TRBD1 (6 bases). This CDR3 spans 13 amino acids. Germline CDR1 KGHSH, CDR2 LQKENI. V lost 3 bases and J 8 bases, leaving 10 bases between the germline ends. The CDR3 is CASSPDRWEKLFF. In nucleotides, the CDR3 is TGTGCCAGCTCACCGGACAGATGGGAAAAACTGTTTTTT.

The CDR3 coding sequence is TGTGCCAGCAGCCCCTCGGGGGGGGAGCAGTTCTTC. It encodes CASSPSGGEQFF. This chain uses TRBV7-9 with TRBJ2-1; 8 bases are a match to TRBD2. The V segment lost 5 bases and the J segment 10 bases; nucleotides outside the gene matches: 4. This CDR3 contains 12 residues. Germline V CDR1 and CDR2: SEHNR, FQNEAQ (reference sequence).

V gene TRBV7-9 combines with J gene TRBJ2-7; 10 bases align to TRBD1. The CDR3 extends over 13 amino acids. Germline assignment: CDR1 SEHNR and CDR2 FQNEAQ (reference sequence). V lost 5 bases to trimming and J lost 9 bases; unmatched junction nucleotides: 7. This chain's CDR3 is CASSTRDRGGQYF. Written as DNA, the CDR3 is TGTGCCAGCAGCACACGGGACAGGGGAGGGCAGTACTTC.

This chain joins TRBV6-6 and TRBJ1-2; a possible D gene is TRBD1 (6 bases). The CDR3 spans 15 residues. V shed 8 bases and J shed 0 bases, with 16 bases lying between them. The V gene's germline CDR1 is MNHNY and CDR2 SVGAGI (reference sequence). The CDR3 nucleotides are TGTGCCAGCCGAAGGGGGAGGGAATCTAACTATGGCTACACCTTC. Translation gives CASRRGRESNYGYTF.

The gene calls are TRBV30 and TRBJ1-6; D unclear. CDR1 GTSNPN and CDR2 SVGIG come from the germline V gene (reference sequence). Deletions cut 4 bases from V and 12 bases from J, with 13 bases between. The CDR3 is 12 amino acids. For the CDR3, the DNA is TGTGCCTGGATGGGAGATATATTACCCCTCCACTTT. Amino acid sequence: CAWMGDILPLHF.

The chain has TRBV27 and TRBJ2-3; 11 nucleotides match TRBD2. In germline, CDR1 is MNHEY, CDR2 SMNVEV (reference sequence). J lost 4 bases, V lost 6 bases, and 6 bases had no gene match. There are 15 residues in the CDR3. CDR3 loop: CASRLAGANADTQYF. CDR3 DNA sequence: TGTGCCAGCAGACTAGCGGGGGCCAACGCAGATACGCAGTATTTT.

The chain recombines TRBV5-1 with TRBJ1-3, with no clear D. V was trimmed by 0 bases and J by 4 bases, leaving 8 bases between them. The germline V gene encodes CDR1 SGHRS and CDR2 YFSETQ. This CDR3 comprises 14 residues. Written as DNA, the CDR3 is TGCGCCAGCAGCTTGGGAAGCGACGGAAACACCATATATTTT. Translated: CASSLGSDGNTIYF.

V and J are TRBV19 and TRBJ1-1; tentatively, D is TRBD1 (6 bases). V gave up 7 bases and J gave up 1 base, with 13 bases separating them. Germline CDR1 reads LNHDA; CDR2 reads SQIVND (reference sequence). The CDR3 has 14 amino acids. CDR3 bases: TGTGCCAGTATCTCTTGGGACAAGAACACTGAAGCTTTCTTT. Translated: CASISWDKNTEAFF.

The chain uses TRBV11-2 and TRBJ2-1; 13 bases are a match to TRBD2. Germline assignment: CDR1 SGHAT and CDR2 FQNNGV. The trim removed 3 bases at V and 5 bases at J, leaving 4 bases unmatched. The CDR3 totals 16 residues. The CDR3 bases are TGTGCCAGCAGCTTCTTACTAGCGGGGGGGCACAATGAGCAGTTCTTC. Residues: CASSFLLAGGHNEQFF. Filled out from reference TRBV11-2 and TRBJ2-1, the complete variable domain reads EAGVAQSPRYKIIEKRQSVAFWCNPISGHATLYWYQQILGQGPKLLIQFQNNGVVDDSQLPKDRFSAERLKGVDSTLKIQPAKLEDSAVYLCASSFLLAGGHNEQFFGPGTRLTVL.

CDR3 nucleotides: TGTGCCAGCAGCTCGCTGGTGGGAAGCAATCAGCCCCAGCATTTT. Encoded protein: CASSSLVGSNQPQHF. V and J are TRBV7-6 and TRBJ1-5; D unresolved. Trimming cost V 4 bases and J 1 base, with 11 bases left between them. This CDR3 is built from 15 residues. CDR1 is SGHVS, CDR2 FNYEAQ, per germline. The full variable domain, in which reference TRBV7-6 and TRBJ1-5 provide the parts outside the CDR3, is GAGVSQSPRYKVTKRGQDVALRCDPISGHVSLYWYRQALGQGPEFLTYFNYEAQQDKSGLPNDRFSAERPEGSISTLTIQRTEQRDSAMYRCASSSLVGSNQPQHFGDGTRLSIL.

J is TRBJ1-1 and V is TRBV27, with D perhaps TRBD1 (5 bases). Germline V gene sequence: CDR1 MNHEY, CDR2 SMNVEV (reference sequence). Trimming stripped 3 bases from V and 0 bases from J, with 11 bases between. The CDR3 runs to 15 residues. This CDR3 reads CASSLQGLLNTEAFF. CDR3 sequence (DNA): TGTGCCAGCAGTTTGCAGGGACTCCTGAACACTGAAGCTTTCTTT.

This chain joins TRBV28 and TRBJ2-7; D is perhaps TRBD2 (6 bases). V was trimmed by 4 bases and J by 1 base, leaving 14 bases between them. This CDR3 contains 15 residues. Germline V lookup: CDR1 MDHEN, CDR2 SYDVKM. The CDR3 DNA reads TGTGCCAGCAGTTCCCTGGATAGCGGATCCTACGAGCAGTACTTC. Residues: CASSSLDSGSYEQYF.

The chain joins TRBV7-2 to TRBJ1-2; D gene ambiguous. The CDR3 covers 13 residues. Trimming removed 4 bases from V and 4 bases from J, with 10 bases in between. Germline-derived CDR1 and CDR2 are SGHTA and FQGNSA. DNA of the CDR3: TGTGCCAGCAGCTCCACGGCCTCCTATGGCTACACCTTC. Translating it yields CASSSTASYGYTF.

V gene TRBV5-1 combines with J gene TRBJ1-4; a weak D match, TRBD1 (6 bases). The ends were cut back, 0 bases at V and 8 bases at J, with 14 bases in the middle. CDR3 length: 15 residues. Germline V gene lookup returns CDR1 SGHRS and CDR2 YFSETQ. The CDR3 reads CASSLVQGMGEKLFF. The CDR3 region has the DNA TGCGCCAGCAGCTTGGTACAGGGTATGGGGGAAAAACTGTTTTTT.

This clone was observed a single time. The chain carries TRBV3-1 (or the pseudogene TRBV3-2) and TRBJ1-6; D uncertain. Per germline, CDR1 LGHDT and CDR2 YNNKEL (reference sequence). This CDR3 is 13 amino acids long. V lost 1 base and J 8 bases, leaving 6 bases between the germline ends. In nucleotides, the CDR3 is TGTGCCAGCAGCCAAGTGGAGGATTCACCCCTCCACTTT. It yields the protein CASSQVEDSPLHF.

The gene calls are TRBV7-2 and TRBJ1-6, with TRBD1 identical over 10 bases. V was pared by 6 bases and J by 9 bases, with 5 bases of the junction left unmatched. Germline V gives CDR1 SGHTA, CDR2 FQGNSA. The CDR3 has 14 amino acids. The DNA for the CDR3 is TGTGCCAGCAGACCCGACAGGGGGCCTTCACCCCTCCACTTT. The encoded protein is CASRPDRGPSPLHF.